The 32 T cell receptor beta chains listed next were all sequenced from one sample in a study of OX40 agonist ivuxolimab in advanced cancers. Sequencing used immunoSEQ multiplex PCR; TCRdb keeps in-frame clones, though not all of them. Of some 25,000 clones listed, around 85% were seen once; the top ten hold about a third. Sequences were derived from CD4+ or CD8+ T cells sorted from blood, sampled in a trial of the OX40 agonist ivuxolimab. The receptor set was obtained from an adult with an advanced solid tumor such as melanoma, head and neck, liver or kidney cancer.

The CDR3 nucleotides are TGTGCCTGGAGTGTGGGGAGCGGTCCTCAGTTCTTC. Its protein product is CAWSVGSGPQFF. V is TRBV30 and J is TRBJ2-1, with a weak D call TRBD2 (5 bases). CDR1 and CDR2 from the germline V gene are GTSNPN and SVGIG (reference sequence). Trimming took 0 bases from V and 13 from J, leaving 13 bases between them. This CDR3 has 12 residues.

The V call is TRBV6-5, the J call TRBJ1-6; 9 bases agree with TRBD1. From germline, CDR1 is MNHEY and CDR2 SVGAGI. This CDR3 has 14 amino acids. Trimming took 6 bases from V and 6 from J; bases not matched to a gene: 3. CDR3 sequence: CASRPGQGNSPLHF. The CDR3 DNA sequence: TGTGCCAGCAGACCGGGACAGGGTAATTCACCCCTCCACTTT.

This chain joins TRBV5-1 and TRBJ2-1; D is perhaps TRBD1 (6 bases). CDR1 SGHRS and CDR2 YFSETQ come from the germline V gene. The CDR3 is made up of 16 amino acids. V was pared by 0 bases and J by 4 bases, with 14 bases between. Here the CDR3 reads CASSLEGGFKYNEQFF. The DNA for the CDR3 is TGCGCCAGCAGCTTGGAAGGGGGTTTCAAGTACAATGAGCAGTTCTTC.

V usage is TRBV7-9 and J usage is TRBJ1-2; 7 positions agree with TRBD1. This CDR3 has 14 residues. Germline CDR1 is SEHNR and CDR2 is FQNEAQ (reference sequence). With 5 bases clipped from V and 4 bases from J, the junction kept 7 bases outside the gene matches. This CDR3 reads CASSPTGTFYGYTF. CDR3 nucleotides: TGTGCCAGCAGCCCGACAGGGACCTTCTATGGCTACACCTTC.

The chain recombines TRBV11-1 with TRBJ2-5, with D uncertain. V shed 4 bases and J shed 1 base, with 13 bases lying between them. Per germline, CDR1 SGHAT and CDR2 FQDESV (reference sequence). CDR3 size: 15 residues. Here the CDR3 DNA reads TGTGCCAGCAGCTCTACTGGGCTATCCCAAGAGACCCAGTACTTC. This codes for CASSSTGLSQETQYF.

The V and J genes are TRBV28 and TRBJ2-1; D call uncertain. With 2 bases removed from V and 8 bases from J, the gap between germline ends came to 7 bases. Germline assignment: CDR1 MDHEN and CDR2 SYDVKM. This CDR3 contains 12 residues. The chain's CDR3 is CASSLGLYEQFF. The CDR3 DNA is TGTGCCAGCAGTTTAGGGCTTTATGAGCAGTTCTTC.

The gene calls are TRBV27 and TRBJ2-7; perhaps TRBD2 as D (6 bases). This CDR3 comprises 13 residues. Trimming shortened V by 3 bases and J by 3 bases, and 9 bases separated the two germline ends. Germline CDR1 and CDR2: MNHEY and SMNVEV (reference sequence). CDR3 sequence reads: CASSFTGSYEQYF. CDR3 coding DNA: TGTGCCAGCAGTTTTACCGGGAGCTACGAGCAGTACTTC.

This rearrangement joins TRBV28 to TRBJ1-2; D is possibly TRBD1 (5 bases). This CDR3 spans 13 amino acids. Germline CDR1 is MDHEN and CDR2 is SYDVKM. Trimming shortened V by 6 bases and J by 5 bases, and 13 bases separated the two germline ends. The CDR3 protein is CASSLREQYGYTF. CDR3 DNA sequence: TGTGCCAGCAGCCTCAGGGAACAATATGGCTACACCTTC.

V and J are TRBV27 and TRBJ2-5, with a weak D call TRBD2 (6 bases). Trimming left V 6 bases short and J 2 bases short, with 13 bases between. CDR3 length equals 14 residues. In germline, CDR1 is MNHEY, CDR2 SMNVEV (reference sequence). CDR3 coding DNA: TGTGCCAGCAGCCCCTCCCGGGGGCAAGAGACCCAGTACTTC. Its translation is CASSPSRGQETQYF.

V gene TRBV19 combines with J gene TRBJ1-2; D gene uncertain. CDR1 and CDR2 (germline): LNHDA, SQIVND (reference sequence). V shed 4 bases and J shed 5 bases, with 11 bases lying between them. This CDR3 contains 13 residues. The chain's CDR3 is CASSTGWDYGYTF. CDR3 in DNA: TGTGCCAGTAGTACTGGATGGGATTATGGCTACACCTTC.

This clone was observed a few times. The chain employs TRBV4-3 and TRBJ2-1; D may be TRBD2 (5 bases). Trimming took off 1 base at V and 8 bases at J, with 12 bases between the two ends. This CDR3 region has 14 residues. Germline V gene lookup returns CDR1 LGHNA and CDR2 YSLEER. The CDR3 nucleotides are TGCGCCAGCAGCCAAGCCTCTAGCTGGGATGAGCAGTTCTTC. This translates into CASSQASSWDEQFF.

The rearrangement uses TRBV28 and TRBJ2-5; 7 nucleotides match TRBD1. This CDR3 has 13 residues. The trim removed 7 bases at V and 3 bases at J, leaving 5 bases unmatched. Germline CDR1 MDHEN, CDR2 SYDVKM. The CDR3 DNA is TGTGCCAGCACCGTCCAGGGGGAAGAGACCCAGTACTTC. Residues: CASTVQGEETQYF.

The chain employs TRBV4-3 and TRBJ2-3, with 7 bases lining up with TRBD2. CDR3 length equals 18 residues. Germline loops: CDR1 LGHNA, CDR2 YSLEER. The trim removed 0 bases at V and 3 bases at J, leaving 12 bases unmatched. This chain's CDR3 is CASSQDHETGRGTDTQYF. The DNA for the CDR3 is TGCGCCAGCAGCCAAGACCACGAAACGGGGCGGGGGACAGATACGCAGTATTTT.

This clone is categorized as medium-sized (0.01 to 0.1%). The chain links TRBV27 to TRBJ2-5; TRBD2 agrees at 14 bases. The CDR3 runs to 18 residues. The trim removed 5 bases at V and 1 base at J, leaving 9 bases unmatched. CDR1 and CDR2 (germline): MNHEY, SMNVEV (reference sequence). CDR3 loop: CASSPTGLAGAPQETQYF. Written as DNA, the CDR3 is TGTGCCAGCAGTCCCACGGGACTAGCGGGGGCCCCCCAAGAGACCCAGTACTTC.

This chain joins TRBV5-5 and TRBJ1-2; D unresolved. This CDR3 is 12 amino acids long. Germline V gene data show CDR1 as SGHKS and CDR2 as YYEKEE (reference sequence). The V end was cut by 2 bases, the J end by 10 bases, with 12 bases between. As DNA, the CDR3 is TGTGCCAGCAGCTTAACACTGGGAGACTACACCTTC. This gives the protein CASSLTLGDYTF.

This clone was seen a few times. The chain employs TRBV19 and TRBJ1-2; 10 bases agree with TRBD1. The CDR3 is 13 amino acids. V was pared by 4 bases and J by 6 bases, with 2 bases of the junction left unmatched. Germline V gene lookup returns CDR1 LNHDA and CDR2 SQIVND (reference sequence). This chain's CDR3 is CASSTTGGDGYTF. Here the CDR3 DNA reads TGTGCCAGTAGTACGACAGGGGGCGATGGCTACACCTTC.

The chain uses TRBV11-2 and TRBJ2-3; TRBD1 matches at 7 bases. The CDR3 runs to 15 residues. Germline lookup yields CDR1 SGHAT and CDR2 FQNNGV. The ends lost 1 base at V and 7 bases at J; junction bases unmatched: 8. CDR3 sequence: CASSLVGRGYYTQYF. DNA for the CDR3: TGTGCCAGCAGCTTAGTGGGCAGGGGGTACTATACGCAGTATTTT. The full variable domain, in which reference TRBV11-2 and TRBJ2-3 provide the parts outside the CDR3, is EAGVAQSPRYKIIEKRQSVAFWCNPISGHATLYWYQQILGQGPKLLIQFQNNGVVDDSQLPKDRFSAERLKGVDSTLKIQPAKLEDSAVYLCASSLVGRGYYTQYFGPGTRLTVL.

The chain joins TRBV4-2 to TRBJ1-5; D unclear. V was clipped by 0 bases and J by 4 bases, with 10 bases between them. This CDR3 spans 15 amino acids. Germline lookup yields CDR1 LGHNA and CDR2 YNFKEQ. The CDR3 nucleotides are TGTGCCAGCAGCCAAGAATCCGGGAGAAATCAGCCCCAGCATTTT. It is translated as CASSQESGRNQPQHF.

The chain's CDR3 is CASSLRVATGELFF. The CDR3 nucleotides read TGTGCCAGTAGTTTGAGAGTGGCCACCGGGGAGCTGTTTTTT. The genes are TRBV19 and TRBJ2-2; D remains unclear. V was trimmed by 5 bases and J by 4 bases, leaving 11 bases between them. This CDR3 is 14 amino acids long. The germline V gene encodes CDR1 LNHDA and CDR2 SQIVND (reference sequence).

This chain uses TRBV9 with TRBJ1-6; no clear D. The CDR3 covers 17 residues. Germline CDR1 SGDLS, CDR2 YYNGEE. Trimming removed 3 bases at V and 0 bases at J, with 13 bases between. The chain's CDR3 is CASSAGRSSSYNSPLHF. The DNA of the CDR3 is TGTGCCAGCAGCGCCGGCAGGAGTAGCTCCTATAATTCACCCCTCCACTTT.

In nucleotides, the CDR3 is TGTGCCAGCAGCTTAGGTGCTGAGCAGTTCTTC. Its translation: CASSLGAEQFF. This chain links TRBV7-9 with TRBJ2-1; D unclear. This CDR3 region has 11 residues. Trimming took 1 base from V and 9 from J, leaving 4 bases between them. CDR1 is SEHNR, CDR2 FQNEAQ, per germline (reference sequence).

As DNA, the CDR3 is TGTGCCAGCAGTGCCAGACTAGCGGATACAGATACGCAGTATTTT. Its translation: CASSARLADTDTQYF. The chain recombines TRBV27 with TRBJ2-3, with TRBD2 identical over 9 bases. The germline gives CDR1 MNHEY, CDR2 SMNVEV (reference sequence). This CDR3 contains 15 residues. Unmatched junction bases numbered 6, after V lost 5 bases and J lost 3 bases.

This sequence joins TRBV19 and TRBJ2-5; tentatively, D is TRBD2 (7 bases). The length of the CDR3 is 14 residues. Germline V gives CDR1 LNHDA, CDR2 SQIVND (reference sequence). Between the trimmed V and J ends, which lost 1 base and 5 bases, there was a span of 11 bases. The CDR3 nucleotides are TGTGCCAGTAGTATAGGGGGGGGCTGGGAGACCCAGTACTTC. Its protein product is CASSIGGGWETQYF.

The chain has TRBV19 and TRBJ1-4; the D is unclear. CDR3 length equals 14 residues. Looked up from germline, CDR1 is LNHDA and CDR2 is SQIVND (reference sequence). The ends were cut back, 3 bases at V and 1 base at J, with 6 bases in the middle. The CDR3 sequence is CASSISLTNEKLFF. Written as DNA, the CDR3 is TGTGCCAGTAGTATTTCGCTAACTAATGAAAAACTGTTTTTT.

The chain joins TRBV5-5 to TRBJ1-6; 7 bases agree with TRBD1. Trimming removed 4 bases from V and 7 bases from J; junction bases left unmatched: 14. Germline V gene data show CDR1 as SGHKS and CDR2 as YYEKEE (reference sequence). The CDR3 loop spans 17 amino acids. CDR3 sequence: CASSPRQGRLLNSPLHF. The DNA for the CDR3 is TGTGCCAGCAGCCCCAGACAGGGCCGACTTCTGAATTCACCCCTCCACTTT.

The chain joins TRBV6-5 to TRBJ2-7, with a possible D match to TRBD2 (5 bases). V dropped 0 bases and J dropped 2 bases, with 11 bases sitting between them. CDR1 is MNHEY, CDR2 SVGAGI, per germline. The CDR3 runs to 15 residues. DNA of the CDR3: TGTGCCAGCAGTTACTCCAGCGGAGCCACCTACGAGCAGTACTTC. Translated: CASSYSSGATYEQYF.

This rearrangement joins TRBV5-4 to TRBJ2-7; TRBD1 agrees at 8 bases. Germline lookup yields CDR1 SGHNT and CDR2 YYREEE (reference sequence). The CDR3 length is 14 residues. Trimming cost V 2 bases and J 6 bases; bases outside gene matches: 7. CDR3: CASSFGQGGGEQYF. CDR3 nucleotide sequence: TGTGCCAGCAGCTTTGGACAGGGAGGCGGCGAGCAGTACTTC.

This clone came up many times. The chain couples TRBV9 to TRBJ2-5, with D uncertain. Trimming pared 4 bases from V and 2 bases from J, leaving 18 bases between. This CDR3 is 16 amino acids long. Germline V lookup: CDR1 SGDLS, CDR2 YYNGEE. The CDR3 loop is CASSLDTQLDQETQYF. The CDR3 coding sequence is TGTGCCAGCAGCTTAGACACACAACTTGATCAAGAGACCCAGTACTTC.

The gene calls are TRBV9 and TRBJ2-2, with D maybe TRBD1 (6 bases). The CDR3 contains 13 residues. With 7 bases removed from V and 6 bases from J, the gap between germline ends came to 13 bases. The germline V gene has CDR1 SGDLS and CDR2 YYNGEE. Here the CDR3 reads CASGTSGAGELFF. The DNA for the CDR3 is TGTGCCAGCGGAACCTCAGGGGCCGGGGAGCTGTTTTTT.

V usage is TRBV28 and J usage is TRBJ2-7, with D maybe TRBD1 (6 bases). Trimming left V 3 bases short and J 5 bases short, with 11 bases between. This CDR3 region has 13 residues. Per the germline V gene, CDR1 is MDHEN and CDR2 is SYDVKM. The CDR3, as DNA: TGTGCCAGCAGTTTCTGGGGGCGCGACGAGCAGTACTTC. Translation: CASSFWGRDEQYF.

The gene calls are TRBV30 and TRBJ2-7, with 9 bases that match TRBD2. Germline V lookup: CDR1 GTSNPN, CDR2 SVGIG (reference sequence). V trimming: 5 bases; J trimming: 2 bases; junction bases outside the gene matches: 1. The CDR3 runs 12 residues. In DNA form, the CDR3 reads TGTGCCTGGGAGCGGGAGGCCTACGAGCAGTACTTC. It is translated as CAWEREAYEQYF.

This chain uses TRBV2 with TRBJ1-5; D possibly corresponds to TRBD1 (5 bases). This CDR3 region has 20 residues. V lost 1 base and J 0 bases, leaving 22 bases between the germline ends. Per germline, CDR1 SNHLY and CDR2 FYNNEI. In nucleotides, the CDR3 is TGTGCCAGCAGTGAAGGTTTTACGGCACCCGGGGGTCTTAGCAATCAGCCCCAGCATTTT. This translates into CASSEGFTAPGGLSNQPQHF.